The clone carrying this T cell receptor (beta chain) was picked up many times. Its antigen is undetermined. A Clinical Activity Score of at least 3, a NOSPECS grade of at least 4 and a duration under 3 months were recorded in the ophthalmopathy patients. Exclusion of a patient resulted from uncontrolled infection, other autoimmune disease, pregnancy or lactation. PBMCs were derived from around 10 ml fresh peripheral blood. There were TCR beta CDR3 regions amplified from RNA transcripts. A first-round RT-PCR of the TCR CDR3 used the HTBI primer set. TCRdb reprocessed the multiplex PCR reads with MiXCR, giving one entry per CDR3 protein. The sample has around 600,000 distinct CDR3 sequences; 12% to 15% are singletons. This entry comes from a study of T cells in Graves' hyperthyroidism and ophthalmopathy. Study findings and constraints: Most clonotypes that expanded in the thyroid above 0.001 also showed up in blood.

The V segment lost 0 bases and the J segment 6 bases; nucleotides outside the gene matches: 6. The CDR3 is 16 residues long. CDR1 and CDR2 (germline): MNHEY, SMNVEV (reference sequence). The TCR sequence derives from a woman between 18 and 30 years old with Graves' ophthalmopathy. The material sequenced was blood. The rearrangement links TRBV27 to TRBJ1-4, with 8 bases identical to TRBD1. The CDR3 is CASSLSRGRVYEKLFF. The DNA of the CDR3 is TGTGCCAGCAGTTTATCCAGGGGGCGAGTCTATGAAAAACTGTTTTTT. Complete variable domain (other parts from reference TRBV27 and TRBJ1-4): EAQVTQNPRYLITVTGKKLTVTCSQNMNHEYMSWYRQDPGLGLRQIYYSMNVEVTDKGDVPEGYKVSRKEKRNFPLILESPSPNQTSLYFCASSLSRGRVYEKLFFGSGTQLSVL.